This record covers a single T cell receptor (beta chain). The record originates from a study of blood T cell repertoires in COVID-19. About the study: Samples taken during acute and convalescent COVID-19 were collected in the United States, Italy and Spain. Nucleic acid was either cDNA or gDNA, and it came from T cells, B-cell-depleted T cells, or PBMCs.

Original handling: Scientists estimated how many nucleated cells there were by amplifying reference gene primers. Libraries were prepared by immunoSEQ multiplex PCR; TCRdb keeps only in-frame clonotypes and omits some of them. V and J calls and clone size are copied from that table; D and trimming were computed from the DNA. The repertoire holds tens of thousands of clones, about 91% seen once, with 2% to 2.5% in the top ten. CDR1 SGHTA and CDR2 FQGNSA come from the germline V gene. V dropped 0 bases and J dropped 7; count of bases not matched to a gene: 7. The CDR3 is 15 amino acids. Sequencing was performed on peripheral blood. This chain connects TRBV7-2 to TRBJ2-5; 8 nucleotides line up with TRBD2. This TCR was sampled from a man aged 55 to 70 with acute or convalescent COVID-19. CDR3: CASSLAREGRGTQYF. As DNA, the CDR3 is TGTGCCAGCAGCTTAGCCCGGGAGGGCCGCGGGACCCAGTACTTC.